Listed below are T cell receptor beta chains from one sample, sequenced in a study of Ad26.COV2.S vaccination and SARS-CoV-2 variants. Profiled with immunoSEQ multiplex PCR; TCRdb holds only in-frame clones, not every one. The repertoire holds about 390,000 clones, with around nine tenths as singletons. Sequences were derived from peripheral blood, sampled in a trial of Ad26.COV2.S vaccine versus placebo. The receptors here all came from a person between 18 and 59 years old who received the Ad26.COV2.S COVID-19 vaccine or a placebo. The CDR3 runs from the conserved cysteine through the conserved F or W. A D gene is named only where the DNA matches it firmly. Clone size is not always given. Where it is, it says once, few, many or a class for expanded clones.

TRBD1	TRBV4-1	few	TRBJ1-6	CASSQTGGSGSYNSPLHF	TGCGCCAGCAGCCAGACAGGGGGCTCTGGCTCCTATAATTCACCCCTCCACTTT
-	TRBV9	-	TRBJ1-2	CASSVVPGRDYGYTF	TGTGCCAGCAGCGTAGTCCCAGGCAGGGACTATGGCTACACCTTC
TRBD1	TRBV4-1	-	TRBJ2-7	CASSQGVRTGSSYEQYF	TGCGCCAGCAGCCAAGGGGTTAGGACAGGGAGCTCCTACGAGCAGTACTTC
TRBD1	TRBV19	-	TRBJ1-6	CASSIDRAGSSYNSPLHF	TGTGCCAGTAGTATCGACAGGGCTGGGAGCTCCTATAATTCACCCCTCCACTTT
TRBD2	TRBV3-1/TRBV3-2	few	TRBJ2-5	CASRSGGETQYF	TGTGCCAGCAGGAGCGGGGGGGAGACCCAGTACTTC
TRBD1	TRBV11-3	-	TRBJ1-6	CASSPRGGDSPLHF	TGTGCCAGCAGCCCACGAGGGGGCGACTCACCCCTCCACTTT
-	TRBV27	-	TRBJ1-1	CASSYGEGTEAFF	TGTGCCAGCAGTTATGGGGAAGGCACTGAAGCTTTCTTT
TRBD1	TRBV9	-	TRBJ1-1	CASGQGGPTEAFF	TGTGCCAGCGGACAGGGGGGGCCCACTGAAGCTTTCTTT
-	TRBV7-2	-	TRBJ1-6	CASSPGLGSPLHF	TGTGCCAGCAGCCCCGGGTTGGGTTCACCCCTCCACTTT
TRBD1	TRBV7-7	once	TRBJ2-1	CASSQTGGRGNEQFF	TGTGCCAGCAGCCAGACAGGGGGAAGGGGCAATGAGCAGTTCTTC
TRBD2	TRBV19	once	TRBJ2-1	CASSIDSGGNEQFF	TGTGCCAGTAGTATAGATTCGGGGGGGAATGAGCAGTTCTTC
-	TRBV2	-	TRBJ1-6	CASMGSYNSPLHF	TGTGCCAGCATGGGCTCCTATAATTCACCCCTCCACTTT
-	TRBV5-6	many	TRBJ2-7	CASSLPRSSSYEQYF	TGTGCCAGCAGCCTTCCCAGGAGCAGCTCCTACGAGCAGTACTTC
-	TRBV4-1	-	TRBJ1-1	CASTPRGQIEAFF	TGCGCCAGCACCCCACGAGGACAGATTGAAGCTTTCTTT
TRBD1	TRBV24-1	-	TRBJ2-2	CATRGQFPTGELFF	TGTGCCACCAGGGGACAGTTTCCCACCGGGGAGCTGTTTTTT
-	TRBV24-1	-	TRBJ2-3	CATSRSAGVGTDTQYF	TGTGCCACTTCGAGGTCGGCAGGGGTCGGCACAGATACGCAGTATTTT
-	TRBV10-3	few	TRBJ2-7	CAISDVGGPSSYEQYF	TGTGCCATCAGCGACGTTGGGGGGCCCAGCTCCTACGAGCAGTACTTC
TRBD2	TRBV4-1	once	TRBJ2-1	CASSQGMGLAVYNEQFF	TGCGCCAGCAGCCAAGGTATGGGGCTAGCGGTCTACAATGAGCAGTTCTTC
TRBD1	TRBV5-4	once	TRBJ1-5	CASSPDRVDQPQHF	TGTGCCAGCAGCCCGGACAGGGTAGATCAGCCCCAGCATTTT
-	TRBV4-3	-	TRBJ1-3	CASSQAPGMSGNTIYF	TGCGCCAGCAGCCAAGCCCCAGGAATGTCTGGAAACACCATATATTTT
-	TRBV11-3	-	TRBJ2-1	CASSLDQHNEQFF	TGTGCCAGCAGCTTAGATCAGCACAATGAGCAGTTCTTC
-	TRBV25-1	-	TRBJ2-6	CASTKASGGANVLTF	TGTGCCAGCACGAAGGCCTCAGGAGGGGCCAACGTCCTGACTTTC
-	TRBV11-2	once	TRBJ1-4	CASSRAGDNEKLFF	TGTGCCAGCAGCCGCGCAGGGGATAATGAAAAACTGTTTTTT
-	TRBV6-6	-	TRBJ1-2	CASSYDLFVGGYTF	TGTGCCAGCAGTTACGATCTTTTTGTTGGAGGCTACACCTTC
-	TRBV6-1	once	TRBJ1-3	CASSEAGAGGNTIYF	TGTGCCAGCAGTGAAGCGGGGGCGGGTGGAAACACCATATATTTT
-	TRBV2	-	TRBJ2-5	CASSDGRSQDETQYF	TGTGCCAGCAGTGATGGGAGGTCACAAGATGAAACCCAGTACTTC
-	TRBV19	-	TRBJ2-7	CAIMNGLGEQYF	TGTGCCATAATGAACGGCCTCGGCGAGCAGTACTTC
-	TRBV7-8	-	TRBJ2-7	CASSLVRWASGVHEQYF	TGTGCCAGCAGCTTAGTCCGTTGGGCCTCAGGGGTCCACGAGCAGTACTTC
TRBD2	TRBV25-1	-	TRBJ2-3	CASSDWTSADTQYF	TGTGCCAGCAGTGATTGGACTAGTGCAGATACGCAGTATTTT
-	TRBV2	-	TRBJ1-6	CASSEPRGGNSPLHF	TGTGCCAGCAGTGAACCTAGGGGGGGGAATTCACCCCTCCACTTT
-	TRBV2	-	TRBJ1-5	CASSTTSFNQPQHF	TGTGCCAGCAGTACCACAAGTTTTAATCAGCCCCAGCATTTT
-	TRBV10-2	-	TRBJ1-2	CVSSAASYYGYTF	TGCGTCAGCAGCGCCGCCAGCTACTATGGCTACACCTTC
-	TRBV12-3/TRBV12-4	-	TRBJ2-5	CASRHDKETQYF	TGTGCCAGCAGGCACGATAAAGAGACCCAGTACTTC
-	TRBV12-3/TRBV12-4	-	TRBJ2-2	CASSREAGELFF	TGTGCCAGCAGCAGAGAGGCCGGGGAGCTGTTTTTT
TRBD1	TRBV5-1	-	TRBJ2-5	CASSRTGVQETQYF	TGCGCCAGCAGCCGCACAGGGGTCCAAGAGACCCAGTACTTC
-	TRBV30	-	TRBJ1-2	CAWSRDGYGYTF	TGTGCCTGGAGCCGGGACGGCTATGGCTACACCTTC
TRBD2	TRBV19	-	TRBJ2-2	CASSQTSGGFGTGELFF	TGTGCCAGTAGCCAGACTAGCGGGGGGTTTGGCACCGGGGAGCTGTTTTTT
TRBD2	TRBV13	-	TRBJ2-5	CASSLAGGLQETQYF	TGTGCCAGCAGCTTAGCGGGGGGATTACAAGAGACCCAGTACTTC
-	TRBV27	-	TRBJ2-1	CASRPGPTSNNEQFF	TGTGCCAGCAGACCTGGACCAACTTCAAACAATGAGCAGTTCTTC
-	TRBV7-9	-	TRBJ2-7	CASSPTGGDRAYEQYF	TGTGCCAGCAGCCCAACAGGGGGGGACAGAGCCTACGAGCAGTACTTC
-	TRBV19	-	TRBJ2-1	CASSTLEDTFSYNEQFF	TGTGCCAGTAGTACCTTAGAGGACACCTTCTCCTACAATGAGCAGTTCTTC
-	TRBV3-1/TRBV3-2	-	TRBJ2-7	CASSHRVSEQYF	TGTGCCAGCAGCCATAGAGTCTCCGAGCAGTACTTC
-	TRBV10-2	-	TRBJ2-7	CASSEGRILSSYEQYF	TGCGCCAGCAGTGAAGGGCGGATCCTTAGCTCCTACGAGCAGTACTTC
TRBD1	TRBV2	-	TRBJ1-2	CASSRPTGYRDGYTF	TGTGCCAGCAGTCGCCCGACAGGGTACCGGGATGGCTACACCTTC
-	TRBV2	-	TRBJ2-3	CASSGLRTDTQYF	TGTGCCAGCAGCGGACTCCGCACAGATACGCAGTATTTT
-	TRBV30	-	TRBJ2-7	CACVGQEYEQYF	TGTGCCTGCGTGGGACAAGAGTACGAGCAGTACTTC
TRBD2	TRBV4-1	-	TRBJ2-3	CASSQEPGGRTDTQYF	TGCGCCAGCAGCCAAGAACCGGGGGGGCGGACAGATACGCAGTATTTT
TRBD1	TRBV7-2	-	TRBJ2-7	CASSPRTGLTYEQYF	TGTGCCAGCAGCCCAAGGACAGGCCTAACCTACGAGCAGTACTTC
-	TRBV2	-	TRBJ1-6	CASSEEGPDGTYNSPLHF	TGTGCCAGCAGTGAAGAGGGCCCCGACGGGACCTATAATTCACCCCTCCACTTT
-	TRBV13	-	TRBJ2-7	CASSLGLTGTYEQYF	TGTGCCAGCAGCTTAGGATTAACAGGGACCTACGAGCAGTACTTC
-	TRBV6-4	-	TRBJ2-6	CASSDSTGSGANVLTF	TGTGCCAGCAGTGACTCGACGGGCTCTGGGGCCAACGTCCTGACTTTC
-	TRBV18	-	TRBJ1-4	CASSRAPPWGKIDEKLFF	TGTGCCAGCTCACGTGCACCACCCTGGGGGAAGATAGATGAAAAACTGTTTTTT
TRBD2	TRBV6-5	-	TRBJ2-1	CASSYGGDAYNEQFF	TGTGCCAGCAGTTATGGGGGGGACGCCTACAATGAGCAGTTCTTC
-	TRBV3-1/TRBV3-2	-	TRBJ2-2	CASSQLIPGAPGSGELFF	TGTGCCAGCAGCCAGCTTATCCCGGGGGCCCCAGGGAGCGGGGAGCTGTTTTTT